The clone carrying this TCR beta chain was observed a few times. Authors' methods: Estimation of nucleated cell counts was performed using reference gene primer amplification. Measured with immunoSEQ multiplex PCR; TCRdb has only the in-frame clones, and not every one. V and J calls and clone size are given by that table; D and trimming were obtained from the DNA. This table holds tens of thousands of clones, 75% to 90% found once. Between the trimmed V and J ends, which lost 3 bases and 4 bases, there was a span of 12 bases. CDR1 is MDHEN and CDR2 is SYDVKM in the germline V gene. The CDR3 has 14 amino acids. This entry is derived from a study of blood T cell repertoires in COVID-19. As for the study in general: The origin of the acute and convalescent COVID-19 samples was the United States, Italy and Spain. Sources were T cells, B-cell-depleted T cells, or PBMCs; the material itself was cDNA or gDNA.

The chain joins TRBV28 to TRBJ1-2; no reliable D call. The receptor comes from a woman between 70 and 85 years old with acute or convalescent COVID-19. The sequenced sample was peripheral blood. Here the CDR3 reads CASSLAARLYGYTF. The CDR3 bases are TGTGCCAGCAGTTTGGCAGCTAGGCTCTATGGCTACACCTTC.